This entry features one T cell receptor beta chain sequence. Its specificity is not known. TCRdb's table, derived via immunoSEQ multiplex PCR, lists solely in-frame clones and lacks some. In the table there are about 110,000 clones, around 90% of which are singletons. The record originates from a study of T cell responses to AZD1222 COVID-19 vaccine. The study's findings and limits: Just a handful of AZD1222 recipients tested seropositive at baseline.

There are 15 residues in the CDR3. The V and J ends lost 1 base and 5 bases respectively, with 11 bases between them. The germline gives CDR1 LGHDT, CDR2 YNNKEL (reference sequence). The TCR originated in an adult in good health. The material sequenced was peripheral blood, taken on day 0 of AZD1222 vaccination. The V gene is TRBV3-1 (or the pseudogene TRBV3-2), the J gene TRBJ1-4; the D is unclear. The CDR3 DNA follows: TGTGCCAGCAGCCAAGGGGCAGAGATAAATGAAAAACTGTTTTTT. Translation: CASSQGAEINEKLFF.